This TCR beta chain is drawn from a study of cytotoxic CD8 clonotypes in ibrutinib-treated CLL. Study at large: Median treatment time before response sampling was approximately twelve months, range 6 to 36. Study-level points and caveats: Progressing patients had sampling times that differed from those of sustained-remission patients. At baseline, clonality was higher than in age-matched healthy donors and correlated with CD8+ counts.

Investigators sought sequencing depths of between 1 in 200,000 and 1 in 1 million T cells. The protocol was immunoSEQ multiplex PCR, while the TCRdb copy is restricted to in-frame clones and leaves out a portion. The sample gives about 30,000 clones, around 52% of which show up once; over 4.5% is in the top ten. With 4 bases removed from V and 6 bases from J, the gap between germline ends came to 6 bases. The CDR3 contains 10 residues. CDR1 DFQATT and CDR2 SNEGSKA come from the germline V gene (reference sequence). Worth noting for this clone: Its antigen is still unknown.

The starting material was PBMCs, obtained before ibrutinib treatment. The receptor comes from a human donor with chronic lymphocytic leukemia. This sequence joins TRBV20-1 and TRBJ1-2; D remains ambiguous. CDR3 bases: TGCAGTGCTATGATCGATGGCTACACCTTC. This gives the protein CSAMIDGYTF.